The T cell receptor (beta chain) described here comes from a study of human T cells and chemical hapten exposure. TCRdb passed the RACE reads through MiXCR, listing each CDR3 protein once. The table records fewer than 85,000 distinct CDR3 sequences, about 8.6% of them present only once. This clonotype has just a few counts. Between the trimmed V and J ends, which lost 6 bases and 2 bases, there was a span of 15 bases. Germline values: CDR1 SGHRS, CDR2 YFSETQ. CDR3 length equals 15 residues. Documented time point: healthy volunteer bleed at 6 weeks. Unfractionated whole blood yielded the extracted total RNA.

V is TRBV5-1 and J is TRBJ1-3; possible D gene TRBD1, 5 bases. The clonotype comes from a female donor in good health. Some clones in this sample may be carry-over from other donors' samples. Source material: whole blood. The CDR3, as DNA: TGCGCCAGCACCCCGGGGGAAGGAGCTGGAAACACCATATATTTT. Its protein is CASTPGEGAGNTIYF.